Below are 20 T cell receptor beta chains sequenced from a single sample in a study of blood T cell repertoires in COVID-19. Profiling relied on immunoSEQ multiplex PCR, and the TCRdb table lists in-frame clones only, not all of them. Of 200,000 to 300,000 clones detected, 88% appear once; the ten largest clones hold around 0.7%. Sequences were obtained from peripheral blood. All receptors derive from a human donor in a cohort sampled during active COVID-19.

CDR3 in DNA: TGCGCCAGCAGCTTGGCCGGCAGGGGCGAACAGCCCCAGCATTTT. It codes for CASSLAGRGEQPQHF. The chain joins TRBV5-1 to TRBJ1-5; weak D call: TRBD1 (6 bases). The length of the CDR3 is 15 residues. CDR1 SGHRS and CDR2 YFSETQ come from the germline V gene. Trimming shortened V by 0 bases and J by 7 bases, and 14 bases separated the two germline ends.

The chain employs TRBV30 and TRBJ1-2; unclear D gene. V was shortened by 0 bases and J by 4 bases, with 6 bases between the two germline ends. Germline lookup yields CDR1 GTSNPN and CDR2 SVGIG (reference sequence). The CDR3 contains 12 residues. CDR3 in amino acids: CAWSVVGYGYTF. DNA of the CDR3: TGTGCCTGGAGTGTTGTCGGCTATGGCTACACCTTC.

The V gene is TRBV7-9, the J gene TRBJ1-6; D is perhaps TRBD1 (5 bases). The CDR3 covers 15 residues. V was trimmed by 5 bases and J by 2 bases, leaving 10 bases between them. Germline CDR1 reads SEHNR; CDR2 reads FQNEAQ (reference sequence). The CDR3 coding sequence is TGTGCCAGCAGCCCACAGGCGCCCTATAATTCACCCCTCCACTTT. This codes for CASSPQAPYNSPLHF.

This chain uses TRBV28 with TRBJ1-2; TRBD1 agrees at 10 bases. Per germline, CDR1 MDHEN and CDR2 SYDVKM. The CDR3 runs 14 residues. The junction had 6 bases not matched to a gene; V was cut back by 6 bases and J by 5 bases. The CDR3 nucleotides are TGTGCCAGCAGCAGGACAGGGGGGGTTTATGGCTACACCTTC. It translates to CASSRTGGVYGYTF.

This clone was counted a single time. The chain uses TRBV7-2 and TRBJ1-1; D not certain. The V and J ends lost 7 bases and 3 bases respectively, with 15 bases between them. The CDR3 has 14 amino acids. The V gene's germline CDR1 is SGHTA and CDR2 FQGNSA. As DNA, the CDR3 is TGTGCCAGCATCGGAGTAGTCTCGTACACTGAAGCTTTCTTT. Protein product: CASIGVVSYTEAFF.

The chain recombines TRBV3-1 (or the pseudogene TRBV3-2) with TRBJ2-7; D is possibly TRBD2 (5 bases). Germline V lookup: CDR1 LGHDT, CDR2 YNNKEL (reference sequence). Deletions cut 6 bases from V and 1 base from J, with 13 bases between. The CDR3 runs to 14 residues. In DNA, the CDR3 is TGTGCCAGCAGTCGCTCTCGGGGATCCTACGAGCAGTACTTC. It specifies CASSRSRGSYEQYF.

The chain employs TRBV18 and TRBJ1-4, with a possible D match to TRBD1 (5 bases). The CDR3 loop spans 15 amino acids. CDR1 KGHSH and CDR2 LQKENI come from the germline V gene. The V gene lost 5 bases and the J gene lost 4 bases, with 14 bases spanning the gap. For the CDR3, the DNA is TGTGCCAGCTCATCTTTAACGGGGGTTAATGAAAAACTGTTTTTT. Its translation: CASSSLTGVNEKLFF.

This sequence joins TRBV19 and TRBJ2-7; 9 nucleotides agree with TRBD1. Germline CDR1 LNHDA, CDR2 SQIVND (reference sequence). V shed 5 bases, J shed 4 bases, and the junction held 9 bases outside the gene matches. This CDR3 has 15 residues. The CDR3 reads CASSYGQGWGYEQYF. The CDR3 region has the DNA TGTGCCAGTAGTTACGGACAGGGGTGGGGTTACGAGCAGTACTTC.

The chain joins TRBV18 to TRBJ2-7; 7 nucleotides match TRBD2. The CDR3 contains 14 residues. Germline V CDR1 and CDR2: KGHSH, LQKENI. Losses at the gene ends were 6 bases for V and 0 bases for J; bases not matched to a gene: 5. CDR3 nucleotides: TGTGCCAGCTCTAGCGGGCCCAACTCCTACGAGCAGTACTTC. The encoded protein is CASSSGPNSYEQYF.

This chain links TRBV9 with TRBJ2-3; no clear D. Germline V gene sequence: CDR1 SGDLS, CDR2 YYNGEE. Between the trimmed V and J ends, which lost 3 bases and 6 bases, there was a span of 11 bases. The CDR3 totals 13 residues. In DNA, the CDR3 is TGTGCCAGCAGCGCTGTCACTTTGGATACGCAGTATTTT. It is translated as CASSAVTLDTQYF.

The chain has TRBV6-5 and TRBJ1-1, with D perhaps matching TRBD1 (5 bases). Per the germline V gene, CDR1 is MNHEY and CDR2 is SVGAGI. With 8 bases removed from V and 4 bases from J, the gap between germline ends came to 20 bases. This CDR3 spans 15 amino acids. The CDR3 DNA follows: TGTGCCAGCCGATCCTATACCGGGGGGAGCACTGAAGCTTTCTTT. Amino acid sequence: CASRSYTGGSTEAFF.

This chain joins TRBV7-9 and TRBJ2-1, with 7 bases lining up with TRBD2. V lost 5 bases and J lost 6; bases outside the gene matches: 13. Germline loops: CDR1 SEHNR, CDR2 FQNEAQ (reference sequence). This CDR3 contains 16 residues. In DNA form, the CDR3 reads TGTGCCAGCAGCCCCAGGGCGGCGGGAGATCCCAATGAGCAGTTCTTC. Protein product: CASSPRAAGDPNEQFF.

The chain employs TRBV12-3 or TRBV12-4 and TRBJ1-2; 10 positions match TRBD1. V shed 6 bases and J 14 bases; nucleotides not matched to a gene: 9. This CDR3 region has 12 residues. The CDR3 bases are TGTGCCAGCAGCCGGACAGGGGGTGCTAGGACCTTC. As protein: CASSRTGGARTF.

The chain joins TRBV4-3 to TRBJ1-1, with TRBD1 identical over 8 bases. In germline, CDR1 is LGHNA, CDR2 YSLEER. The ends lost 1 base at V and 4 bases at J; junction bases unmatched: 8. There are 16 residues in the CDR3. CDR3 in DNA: TGCGCCAGCAGCCAAGGGGTCCACAGGGGGGGCACTGAAGCTTTCTTT. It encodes CASSQGVHRGGTEAFF.

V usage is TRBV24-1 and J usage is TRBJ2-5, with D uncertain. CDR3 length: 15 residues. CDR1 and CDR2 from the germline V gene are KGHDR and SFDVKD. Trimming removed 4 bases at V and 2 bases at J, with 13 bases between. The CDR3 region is CATSDRDDVQETQYF. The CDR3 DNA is TGTGCCACCAGTGACCGAGATGATGTGCAAGAGACCCAGTACTTC.

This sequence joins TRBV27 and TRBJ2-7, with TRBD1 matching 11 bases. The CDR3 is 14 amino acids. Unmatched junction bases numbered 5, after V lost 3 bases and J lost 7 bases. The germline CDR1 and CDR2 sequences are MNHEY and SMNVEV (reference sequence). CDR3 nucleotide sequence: TGTGCCAGCAGTTTTTTGGACAGGGGGCGGGAGCAGTACTTC. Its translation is CASSFLDRGREQYF.

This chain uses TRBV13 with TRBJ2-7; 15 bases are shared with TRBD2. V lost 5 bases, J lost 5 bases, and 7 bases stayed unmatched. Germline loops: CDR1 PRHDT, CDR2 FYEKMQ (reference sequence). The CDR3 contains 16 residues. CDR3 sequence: CASSHSGTSGRHEQYF. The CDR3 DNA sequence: TGTGCCAGCAGCCACTCCGGGACTAGCGGGAGGCACGAGCAGTACTTC.

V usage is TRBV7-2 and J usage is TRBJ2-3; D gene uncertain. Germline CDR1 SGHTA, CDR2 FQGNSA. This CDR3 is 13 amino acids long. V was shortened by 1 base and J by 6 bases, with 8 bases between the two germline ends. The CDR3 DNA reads TGTGCCAGCAGCTTAGATCTCAGGGATACGCAGTATTTT. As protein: CASSLDLRDTQYF.

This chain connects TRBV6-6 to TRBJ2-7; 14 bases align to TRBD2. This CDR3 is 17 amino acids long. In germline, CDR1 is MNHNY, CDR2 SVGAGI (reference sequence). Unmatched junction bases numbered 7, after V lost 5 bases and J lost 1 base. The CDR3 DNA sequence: TGTGCCAGCAGTCCGGGACTAGCGGGAGAGGGATCCTACGAGCAGTACTTC. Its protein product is CASSPGLAGEGSYEQYF.

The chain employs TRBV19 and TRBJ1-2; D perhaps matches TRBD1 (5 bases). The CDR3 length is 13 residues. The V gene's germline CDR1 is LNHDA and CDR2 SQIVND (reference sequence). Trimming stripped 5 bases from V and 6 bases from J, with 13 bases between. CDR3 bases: TGTGCCAGTAGTCAGGGTGTCAGGGATGGCTACACCTTC. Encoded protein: CASSQGVRDGYTF.